Listed below are T cell receptor beta chains from one sample, sequenced in a study of T cell responses to AZD1222 COVID-19 vaccine. Measured with immunoSEQ multiplex PCR; TCRdb has only the in-frame clones, and not every one. The sample has about 60,000 clones, 70% to 90% seen once. The sequencing used peripheral blood, collected on day 0 of AZD1222 vaccination. Receptors were obtained from an adult in good health. Each CDR3 is given with its conserved first and last residue. Clone size appears in some rows only: once, few, many, or a class for an expanded clone.

cdr3_aa,clone_size,v_call
CASSKVGLANRFQYF,-,TRBV21-1
CSASSRQSGNTIYF,-,TRBV20-1
CSVETGTLVDTEAFF,-,TRBV29-1
CASSPPPRDGYTF,-,TRBV18
CASSLGTGHYEQYF,-,TRBV13
CSASTGAREQYF,once,TRBV20-1
CASSESGENYNEQFF,-,TRBV5-4
CAWTSGQTSYNEQFF,-,TRBV30
CASSPYPGRNEKLFF,-,TRBV3-1/TRBV3-2
CAKPVVGDYGYTF,once,TRBV21-1
CASSQAVQNQPQHF,-,TRBV4-2
CASSQESHQSGYEQYF,once,TRBV4-2
CASSRTGGNEQFF,-,TRBV7-2
CASTQLGTGVEQYF,-,TRBV28
CASSLAFTRVPVF,-,TRBV7-8
CASSPGLAVNTGELFF,-,TRBV7-3
CASSPREGYGYTF,once,TRBV6-6